The next 11 T cell receptor beta chains were all read from a single sample in a study of PD-1 blockade in classical Hodgkin lymphoma. Some clones are missing from TCRdb's copy, which holds only in-frame ones; the method was immunoSEQ multiplex PCR. The sample carries under 60,000 clones, 73% recorded once. Patients all relapsed after autologous stem cell transplantation, and there was variation in brentuximab vedotin exposure. The material sequenced was peripheral blood mononuclear cells (PBMCs), taken at baseline. These receptors originate from a human donor with classical Hodgkin lymphoma.

Here the CDR3 reads CASSLQDRGNFAGANVLTF. CDR3 nucleotide sequence: TGTGCCAGCAGCTTACAAGACAGGGGGAACTTCGCTGGGGCCAACGTCCTGACTTTC. This chain uses TRBV7-3 with TRBJ2-6; 9 positions match TRBD1. This CDR3 has 19 residues. Germline V gene lookup returns CDR1 SGHTA and CDR2 FQGTGA. V lost 2 bases to trimming and J lost 2 bases; unmatched junction nucleotides: 10. The entire variable domain, with the rest obtained from reference TRBV7-3 and TRBJ2-6, is as follows: GAGVSQTPSNKVTEKGKYVELRCDPISGHTALYWYRQSLGQGPEFLIYFQGTGAADDSGLPNDRFFAVRPEGSVSTLKIQRTERGDSAVYLCASSLQDRGNFAGANVLTFGAGSRLTVL.

J is TRBJ2-7 and V is TRBV2; D could derive from TRBD1 or TRBD2 (5 bases each). The germline V gene has CDR1 SNHLY and CDR2 FYNNEI. The CDR3 has 14 residues. The V gene lost 6 bases and the J gene lost 7 bases, with 19 bases spanning the gap. The chain's CDR3 is CASRAGTPSGEQYF. The DNA of the CDR3 is TGTGCCAGCAGGGCCGGGACCCCCTCGGGTGAGCAGTACTTC.

This sequence joins TRBV7-9 and TRBJ1-3; perhaps TRBD1 as D (6 bases). Trimming removed 6 bases at V and 1 base at J, with 19 bases between. Germline loops: CDR1 SEHNR, CDR2 FQNEAQ (reference sequence). The CDR3 consists of 17 residues. The CDR3 DNA is TGTGCCAGCAGTTTGGCGACAGGATGGGGTTCTGGAAACACCATATATTTT. It codes for CASSLATGWGSGNTIYF. Full variable domain (missing parts from reference TRBV7-9 and TRBJ1-3): DTGVSQNPRHKITKRGQNVTFRCDPISEHNRLYWYRQTLGQGPEFLTYFQNEAQLEKSRLLSDRFSAERPKGSFSTLEIQRTEQGDSAMYLCASSLATGWGSGNTIYFGEGSWLTVV.

This clone turned up a few times. The chain carries TRBV15 and TRBJ2-2; D is undetermined. V shed 0 bases and J shed 5 bases, with 4 bases lying between them. Germline CDR1 is LNHNV and CDR2 is YYDKDF (reference sequence). The CDR3 is 13 amino acids. CDR3 nucleotides: TGTGCCACCAGCAGAGACCGGACCGGGGAGCTGTTTTTT. Translation gives CATSRDRTGELFF.

The CDR3 DNA sequence: TGCGCCAGCAGCTTGGGACTAGAAGGCGGGGAGCTGTTTTTT. Translation gives CASSLGLEGGELFF. V gene TRBV5-1 combines with J gene TRBJ2-2, with D maybe TRBD2 (6 bases). Germline lookup yields CDR1 SGHRS and CDR2 YFSETQ. This CDR3 region has 14 residues. Trimming removed 0 bases from V and 7 bases from J, with 10 bases in between.

This clone occurred a few times. The chain employs TRBV28 and TRBJ1-1; no clear D gene. Trimming stripped 5 bases from V and 5 bases from J, with 15 bases between. Germline CDR1 reads MDHEN; CDR2 reads SYDVKM. This CDR3 spans 14 amino acids. The CDR3 DNA is TGTGCCAGCAGTACGGGTCGCAGGAGGACTGAAGCTTTCTTT. This gives the protein CASSTGRRRTEAFF. Full variable domain (outside the CDR3, taken from reference TRBV28 and TRBJ1-1): DVKVTQSSRYLVKRTGEKVFLECVQDMDHENMFWYRQDPGLGLRLIYFSYDVKMKEKGDIPEGYSVSREKKERFSLILESASTNQTSMYLCASSTGRRRTEAFFGQGTRLTVV.

The chain combines TRBV28 with TRBJ2-4; the D gene is possibly TRBD2 (6 bases). The CDR3 totals 13 residues. Germline loops: CDR1 MDHEN, CDR2 SYDVKM. V was trimmed by 5 bases and J by 9 bases, leaving 14 bases between them. CDR3 nucleotide sequence: TGTGCCAGCAGTCCACCACAGACTAGCATTCAGTACTTC. As protein: CASSPPQTSIQYF.

The chain links TRBV30 to TRBJ1-1; D is unclear. The CDR3 covers 11 residues. Germline-derived CDR1 and CDR2 are GTSNPN and SVGIG (reference sequence). V lost 0 bases and J lost 4, with 3 bases in between. The CDR3 region is CAWSVGTEAFF. CDR3 DNA: TGTGCCTGGAGTGTTGGCACTGAAGCTTTCTTT.

The genes are TRBV6-5 and TRBJ1-2, with a weak D call TRBD1 (6 bases). With 8 bases removed from V and 6 bases from J, the gap between germline ends came to 16 bases. CDR3 length: 13 residues. The V gene's germline CDR1 is MNHEY and CDR2 SVGAGI. In DNA, the CDR3 is TGTGCCAGCCTCTCGTGGGACAAGGATGGCTACACCTTC. It specifies CASLSWDKDGYTF.

This clone was counted between two and nine times. The V call is TRBV10-3, the J call TRBJ2-2, with unresolved D. CDR1 and CDR2 (germline): ENHRY, SYGVKD. This CDR3 has 13 residues. The V end lost 2 bases, the J end lost 5 bases, and 6 bases lay between the germline ends. CDR3 region: CAISEEPTGELFF. CDR3 bases: TGTGCCATCAGTGAGGAGCCTACCGGGGAGCTGTTTTTT.

This clone was recorded once. The chain combines TRBV6-6 with TRBJ1-1; tentatively, D is TRBD1 (5 bases). Trimming stripped 2 bases from V and 1 base from J, with 11 bases between. Germline assignment: CDR1 MNHNY and CDR2 SVGAGI (reference sequence). This CDR3 spans 15 amino acids. The DNA of the CDR3 is TGTGCCAGCAGTTACGCCAACAGGAGGAACACTGAAGCTTTCTTT. Translation gives CASSYANRRNTEAFF.